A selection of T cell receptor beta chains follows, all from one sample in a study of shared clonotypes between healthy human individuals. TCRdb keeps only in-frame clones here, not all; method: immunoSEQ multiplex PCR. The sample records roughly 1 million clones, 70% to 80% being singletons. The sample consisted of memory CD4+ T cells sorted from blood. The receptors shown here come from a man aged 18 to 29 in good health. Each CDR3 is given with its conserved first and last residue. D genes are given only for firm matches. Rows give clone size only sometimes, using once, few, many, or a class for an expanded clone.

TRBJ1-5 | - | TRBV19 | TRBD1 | CASSIAYTGGGNQPQHF | TGTGCCAGTAGTATAGCGTACACAGGGGGAGGCAATCAGCCCCAGCATTTT
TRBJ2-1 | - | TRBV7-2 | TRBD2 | CASSLAGSGNPAYNEQFF | TGTGCCAGCAGCTTAGCTGGTAGCGGGAATCCCGCCTACAATGAGCAGTTCTTC
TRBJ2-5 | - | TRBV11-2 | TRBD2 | CASSPGLAGGESETQYF | TGTGCCAGCAGCCCAGGACTAGCGGGGGGGGAAAGTGAGACCCAGTACTTC
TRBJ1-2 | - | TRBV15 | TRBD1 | CATSRETGPLNYGYTF | TGTGCCACCAGCAGAGAGACAGGGCCCCTGAACTATGGCTACACCTTC
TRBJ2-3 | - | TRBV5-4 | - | CASNTRGSKGRTDTQYF | TGTGCCAGCAACACCCGGGGATCGAAGGGGCGTACAGATACGCAGTATTTT
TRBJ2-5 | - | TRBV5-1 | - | CASILDFEETQYF | TGCGCCAGCATCCTCGACTTTGAAGAGACCCAGTACTTC
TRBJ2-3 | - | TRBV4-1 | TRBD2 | CASSLASGGRTDTQYF | TGCGCCAGCAGCCTCGCTAGCGGGGGGCGCACAGATACGCAGTATTTT
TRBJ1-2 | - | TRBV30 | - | CAWRPLSGYGYTF | TGTGCCTGGAGGCCTTTGAGCGGGTATGGCTACACCTTC
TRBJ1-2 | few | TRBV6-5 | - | CASCRGRAGYTF | TGTGCCAGCTGCCGTGGGAGGGCTGGCTACACCTTC
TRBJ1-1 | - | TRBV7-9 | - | CASSPTGNTEAFF | TGTGCCAGCAGCCCGACTGGGAACACTGAAGCTTTCTTT
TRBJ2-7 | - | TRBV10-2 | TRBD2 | CASSGQRTSGYSYEQYF | TGCGCCAGCAGTGGACAAAGGACTAGCGGGTACTCCTACGAGCAGTACTTC
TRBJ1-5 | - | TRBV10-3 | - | CAISKEGGDQPQHF | TGTGCCATCAGCAAAGAAGGTGGCGATCAGCCCCAGCATTTT
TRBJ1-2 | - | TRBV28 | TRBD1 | CASNKPPGTGASYGYTF | TGTGCCAGCAACAAACCGCCCGGGACAGGGGCCTCCTATGGCTACACCTTC
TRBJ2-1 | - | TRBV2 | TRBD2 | CAGRSGGSYNEQFF | TGTGCTGGACGTTCGGGAGGCTCCTACAATGAGCAGTTCTTC
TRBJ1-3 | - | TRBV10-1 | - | CASSEATRPGNTIYF | TGCGCCAGCAGTGAAGCCACACGACCGGGAAACACCATATATTTT
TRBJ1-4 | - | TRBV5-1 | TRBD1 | CASSLGTGGSEKLFF | TGCGCCAGCAGCTTGGGGACAGGGGGAAGTGAAAAACTGTTTTTT
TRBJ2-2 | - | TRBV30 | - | CAWSVTGTGELFF | TGTGCCTGGAGTGTTACGGGCACCGGGGAGCTGTTTTTT
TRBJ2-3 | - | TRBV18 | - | CASSPTLTDTQYF | TGTGCCAGCTCTCCGACACTGACAGATACGCAGTATTTT
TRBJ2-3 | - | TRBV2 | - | CASRSADTQYF | TGTGCCAGCAGATCCGCAGATACGCAGTATTTT
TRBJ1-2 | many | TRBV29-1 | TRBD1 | CSVEKQGILYGYTF | TGCAGCGTTGAAAAACAGGGGATCCTCTATGGCTACACCTTC
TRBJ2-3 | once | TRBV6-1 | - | CASRRGGQDTQYF | TGTGCCAGCAGAAGGGGGGGCCAAGATACGCAGTATTTT
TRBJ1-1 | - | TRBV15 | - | CASKEGPMNTEAFF | TGTGCCAGCAAAGAGGGTCCCATGAACACTGAAGCTTTCTTT
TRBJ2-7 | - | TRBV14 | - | CASSQEAGFSAYEQYF | TGTGCCAGCAGCCAAGAGGCTGGGTTCAGCGCCTACGAGCAGTACTTC
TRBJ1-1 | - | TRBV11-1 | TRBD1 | CASSARQGRAEAFF | TGTGCCAGCAGCGCCCGACAGGGGAGGGCTGAAGCTTTCTTT
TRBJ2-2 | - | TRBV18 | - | CASSPSGTTGELFF | TGTGCCAGCTCACCAAGTGGGACGACCGGGGAGCTGTTTTTT